This TCR beta chain was captured by sequencing in a study of Ad26.COV2.S vaccination and SARS-CoV-2 variants. Profiling relied on immunoSEQ multiplex PCR, and the TCRdb table lists in-frame clones only, not all of them. The sample gives 450,000 to 550,000 clones, 85% to 90% of which show up once; around 2.6% is in the top ten. The treatment here: roughly 20 received Ad26.COV2.S at low or high dose, single or two shots; about 5 received placebo; per-sample allocation not given. Sampling occurred on day 63 after the first vaccine or placebo injection. The source material was peripheral blood, sampled in a trial of Ad26.COV2.S vaccine versus placebo. This receptor was obtained from a person aged 18-60 years who received the Ad26.COV2.S COVID-19 vaccine or a placebo.

This CDR3 is CASSFSGSNQPQHF. DNA for the CDR3: TGTGCCAGCAGTTTCTCAGGTTCCAATCAGCCCCAGCATTTT. V usage is TRBV27 and J usage is TRBJ1-5; D gene uncertain. The CDR3 is 14 residues long. CDR1 MNHEY and CDR2 SMNVEV come from the germline V gene (reference sequence). Deletions cut 3 bases from V and 3 bases from J, with 9 bases between.